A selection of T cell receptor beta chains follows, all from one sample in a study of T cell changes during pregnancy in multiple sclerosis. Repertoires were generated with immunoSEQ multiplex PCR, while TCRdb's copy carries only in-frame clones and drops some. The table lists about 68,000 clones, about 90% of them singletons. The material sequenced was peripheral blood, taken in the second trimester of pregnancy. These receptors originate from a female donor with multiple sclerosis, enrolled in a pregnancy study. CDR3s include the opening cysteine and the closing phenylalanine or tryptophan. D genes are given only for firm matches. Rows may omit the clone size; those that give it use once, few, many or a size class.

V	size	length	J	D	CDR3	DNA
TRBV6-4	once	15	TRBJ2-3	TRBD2	CASSREDSSPDTQYF	TGTGCCAGCTCCCGGGAGGACTCTTCCCCAGATACGCAGTATTTT
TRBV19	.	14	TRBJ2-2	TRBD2	CASKGAGDTGELFF	TGTGCCAGTAAGGGAGCGGGGGACACCGGGGAGCTGTTTTTT
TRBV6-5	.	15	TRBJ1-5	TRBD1	CASSPTGGSNQPQHF	TGTGCCAGCAGCCCCACAGGGGGGAGCAATCAGCCCCAGCATTTT
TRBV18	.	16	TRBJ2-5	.	CASSPSISVGQETQYF	TGTGCCAGCTCACCATCGATATCGGTCGGCCAAGAGACCCAGTACTTC
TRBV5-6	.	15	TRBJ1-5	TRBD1	CASSRGQGSNQPQHF	TGTGCCAGCAGCCGGGGACAGGGTAGCAATCAGCCCCAGCATTTT
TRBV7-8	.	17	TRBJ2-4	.	CASSLRTASLAKNIQYF	TGTGCCAGCAGCTTAAGGACAGCCTCGTTAGCCAAAAACATTCAGTACTTC
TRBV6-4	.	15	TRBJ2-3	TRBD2	CASSDSSGGTDTQYF	TGTGCCAGCAGTGACTCCAGCGGGGGCACAGATACGCAGTATTTT
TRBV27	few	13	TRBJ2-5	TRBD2	CASRSGGRETQYF	TGTGCCAGCAGGTCGGGGGGTCGAGAGACCCAGTACTTC
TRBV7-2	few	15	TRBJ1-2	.	CASSLKVGGYYGYTF	TGTGCCAGCAGCTTAAAAGTCGGCGGATACTATGGCTACACCTTC
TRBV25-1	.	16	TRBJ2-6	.	CASSEEGLKGANVLTF	TGTGCCAGCAGTGAAGAGGGCCTAAAGGGGGCCAACGTCCTGACTTTC
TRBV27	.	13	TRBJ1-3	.	CASSEISGNTIYF	TGTGCCAGCAGTGAGATCTCTGGAAACACCATATATTTT
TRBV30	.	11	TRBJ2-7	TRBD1	CAWSATGGQYF	TGTGCCTGGAGCGCGACAGGGGGGCAGTACTTC
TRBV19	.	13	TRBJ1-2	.	CASSIYSNYGYTF	TGTGCCAGTAGTATTTATAGTAACTATGGCTACACCTTC